This T cell receptor beta chain was documented in a study of cytotoxic CD8 clonotypes in ibrutinib-treated CLL. After removal of 2 bases from V and 3 bases from J, the junction contained 6 bases not matched to a gene. Germline values: CDR1 MDHEN, CDR2 SYDVKM. CDR3 length equals 17 residues. Regarding this clone: The target antigen is unknown.

The data were produced by immunoSEQ multiplex PCR, yet TCRdb's version contains in-frame clones alone and is incomplete. The sample holds some 300,000 clones; around four fifths are singletons and the top ten take 6.7%. Findings and caveats of the study: Sampling of sustained-remission and progressing patients occurred at differing times.

The clonotype was recovered from a human donor with chronic lymphocytic leukemia. The rearrangement uses TRBV28 and TRBJ1-5, with 11 positions matching TRBD1. The input for sequencing was PBMCs, taken before ibrutinib treatment. The CDR3 here is CASSLEGQGANNQPQHF. CDR3 bases: TGTGCCAGCAGTTTAGAAGGACAGGGGGCAAACAATCAGCCCCAGCATTTT.